Each of the 24 T cell receptor beta chains below was sequenced from the same sample in a study of blood T cell repertoires in COVID-19. TCRdb's table, derived via immunoSEQ multiplex PCR, lists solely in-frame clones and lacks some. The sample yields 60,000 or so clones, around 87% seen once. The source material was peripheral blood. The receptors were gathered from a man aged 55 to 70 with acute or convalescent COVID-19.

V usage is TRBV6-6 and J usage is TRBJ1-6; 8 nucleotides align to TRBD1. Germline V gene data show CDR1 as MNHNY and CDR2 as SVGAGI (reference sequence). With V trimmed by 5 bases and J by 7 bases, 13 bases remained unmatched. This CDR3 region has 17 residues. CDR3 nucleotides: TGTGCCAGCAGTCTTGGACAGGGCAATAAAGGGAATTCACCCCTCCACTTT. It is translated as CASSLGQGNKGNSPLHF.

The V and J genes are TRBV11-2 and TRBJ2-1, with 8 bases fitting TRBD2. Trimming at V came to 3 bases and at J to 4 bases, leaving 5 bases not matched to a gene. CDR3 length: 15 residues. Germline V gene lookup returns CDR1 SGHAT and CDR2 FQNNGV. Written as DNA, the CDR3 is TGTGCCAGCAGCTTGAGGGTAGCGGGATACAATGAGCAGTTCTTC. This codes for CASSLRVAGYNEQFF. Drawing the rest from reference TRBV11-2 and TRBJ2-1, the complete variable domain is EAGVAQSPRYKIIEKRQSVAFWCNPISGHATLYWYQQILGQGPKLLIQFQNNGVVDDSQLPKDRFSAERLKGVDSTLKIQPAKLEDSAVYLCASSLRVAGYNEQFFGPGTRLTVL.

This chain joins TRBV10-2 and TRBJ1-5; tentatively, D is TRBD1 (6 bases). This CDR3 is 14 amino acids long. V dropped 8 bases and J dropped 2 bases, with 13 bases sitting between them. Germline loops: CDR1 WSHSY, CDR2 SAAADI. CDR3 nucleotide sequence: TGCGCCAGCTCCACAGGGCAGGGCAATCAGCCCCAGCATTTT. Translating gives CASSTGQGNQPQHF.

J is TRBJ1-3 and V is TRBV10-3; D is uncertain. This CDR3 has 17 residues. Germline values: CDR1 ENHRY, CDR2 SYGVKD. The V gene lost 3 bases and the J gene lost 0 bases, with 15 bases spanning the gap. The CDR3 is CAISDISLLDSGNTIYF. DNA for the CDR3: TGTGCCATCAGTGACATATCATTACTTGACTCTGGAAACACCATATATTTT.

The J gene is TRBJ1-5, the V gene TRBV11-2; D is undetermined. From germline, CDR1 is SGHAT and CDR2 FQNNGV. CDR3 size: 13 residues. Trimming took 2 bases from V and 1 from J, leaving 3 bases between them. CDR3 sequence: CASSLSSNQPQHF. In DNA, the CDR3 is TGTGCCAGCAGCTTATCGAGCAATCAGCCCCAGCATTTT.

The J gene is TRBJ1-2, the V gene TRBV6-1, with D uncertain. Germline loops: CDR1 MNHNS, CDR2 SASEGT. Trimming removed 3 bases at V and 2 bases at J, with 10 bases between. This CDR3 contains 14 residues. CDR3 loop: CASSEVSQNYGYTF. Written as DNA, the CDR3 is TGTGCCAGCAGTGAGGTTTCGCAGAACTATGGCTACACCTTC.

In its sample, this clone was seen once. This chain uses TRBV5-8 with TRBJ2-1, with D possibly being TRBD2 (5 bases). CDR3 length equals 17 residues. CDR1 SGHTS and CDR2 YDEGEE come from the germline V gene. V lost 4 bases and J lost 5, with 22 bases in between. The CDR3 loop reads CASSAIGGEGLDNEQFF. The CDR3 DNA reads TGTGCCAGCAGCGCGATCGGTGGTGAGGGCCTCGACAATGAGCAGTTCTTC.

V gene TRBV30 combines with J gene TRBJ1-2; D perhaps matches TRBD1 (5 bases). Germline V gives CDR1 GTSNPN, CDR2 SVGIG (reference sequence). Deletions cut 4 bases from V and 4 bases from J, with 10 bases between. This CDR3 comprises 12 residues. DNA of the CDR3: TGTGCCTGGATCGACAGAGTCTATGGCTACACCTTC. It translates to CAWIDRVYGYTF.

The chain uses TRBV5-1 and TRBJ1-1; D is undetermined. The CDR3 covers 15 residues. Per germline, CDR1 SGHRS and CDR2 YFSETQ. Trimming cost V 2 bases and J 5 bases, with 16 bases left between them. In DNA, the CDR3 is TGCGCCAGCAGCTTTTTAGAGGGAGGGCTGACTGAAGCTTTCTTT. This sequence encodes CASSFLEGGLTEAFF.

The chain couples TRBV9 to TRBJ2-3, with 9 bases lining up with TRBD2. The V gene end was trimmed by 3 bases and the J gene end by 1 base; junction bases not matched to a gene: 3. Germline CDR1 and CDR2: SGDLS and YYNGEE. The CDR3 covers 15 residues. This chain's CDR3 is CASSGRLAGTDTQYF. DNA for the CDR3: TGTGCCAGCAGCGGGAGACTAGCGGGCACAGATACGCAGTATTTT.

The genes are TRBV13 and TRBJ2-7; maybe TRBD1 (5 bases). The CDR3 runs 15 residues. Germline loops: CDR1 PRHDT, CDR2 FYEKMQ (reference sequence). Trimming stripped 1 base from V and 2 bases from J, with 12 bases between. DNA for the CDR3: TGTGCCAGCAGCTTAGAAGGGGCCCCAACCTACGAGCAGTACTTC. Protein product: CASSLEGAPTYEQYF.

On this clone: Other DNA sequences in this specimen translate into the identical CDR3. The J gene is TRBJ1-1, the V gene TRBV14, with 8 bases identical to TRBD1. The CDR3 runs 14 residues. Looked up from germline, CDR1 is SGHDN and CDR2 is FVKESK. The ends lost 5 bases at V and 1 base at J; junction bases unmatched: 3. The CDR3 DNA is TGTGCCAGCAGCTTACAGGGGGGGAACACTGAAGCTTTCTTT. Its protein product is CASSLQGGNTEAFF.

V and J are TRBV11-2 and TRBJ2-2, with D perhaps matching TRBD1 (6 bases). The V end was cut by 10 bases, the J end by 4 bases, with 16 bases between. CDR1 SGHAT and CDR2 FQNNGV come from the germline V gene. CDR3 length equals 14 residues. The CDR3 spells CATAKDRVTGELFF. The CDR3 nucleotides read TGTGCCACCGCGAAGGACAGAGTCACCGGGGAGCTGTTTTTT.

The chain uses TRBV12-5 and TRBJ1-3; 10 bases align to TRBD1. CDR3 length: 23 amino acids. Germline CDR1 LGHNT, CDR2 FRNRAP. V lost 0 bases and J lost 1; bases outside the gene matches: 21. CDR3 sequence (DNA): TGTGCTAGTGGTTTGGTACCCTTTTTTATAGGCCTTGACAGGGGGCAGTCTGGAAACACCATATATTTT. This translates into CASGLVPFFIGLDRGQSGNTIYF. Full variable domain (missing parts from reference TRBV12-5 and TRBJ1-3): DARVTQTPRHKVTEMGQEVTMRCQPILGHNTVFWYRQTMMQGLELLAYFRNRAPLDDSGMPKDRFSAEMPDATLATLKIQPSEPRDSAVYFCASGLVPFFIGLDRGQSGNTIYFGEGSWLTVV.

The V and J genes are TRBV5-5 and TRBJ1-1; possibly TRBD1 for D (5 bases). This CDR3 spans 15 amino acids. Trimming took off 5 bases at V and 5 bases at J, with 19 bases between the two ends. CDR1 is SGHKS, CDR2 YYEKEE, per germline (reference sequence). CDR3 coding DNA: TGTGCCAGCAGGCGCTGGGGCGAGTTAGGGACTGAAGCTTTCTTT. This gives the protein CASRRWGELGTEAFF.

The J gene is TRBJ2-3, the V gene TRBV19; TRBD1 aligns across 7 bases. The CDR3 spans 15 residues. The germline V gene encodes CDR1 LNHDA and CDR2 SQIVND (reference sequence). V shed 6 bases, J shed 2 bases, and the junction held 8 bases outside the gene matches. CDR3 sequence reads: CASRAGDSNTDTQYF. The DNA for the CDR3 is TGTGCCAGTAGAGCCGGGGACAGTAACACAGATACGCAGTATTTT.

The chain is built from TRBV11-2 and TRBJ2-3; 7 nucleotides agree with TRBD1. Germline lookup yields CDR1 SGHAT and CDR2 FQNNGV. The CDR3 extends over 16 amino acids. The J segment lost 1 base and the V segment lost 3 bases, leaving 7 bases of the junction unmatched. In DNA, the CDR3 is TGTGCCAGCAGCTTGGTGTTGCAGGGGGGCACAGATACGCAGTATTTT. This sequence encodes CASSLVLQGGTDTQYF. The full variable domain, in which reference TRBV11-2 and TRBJ2-3 provide the parts outside the CDR3, is EAGVAQSPRYKIIEKRQSVAFWCNPISGHATLYWYQQILGQGPKLLIQFQNNGVVDDSQLPKDRFSAERLKGVDSTLKIQPAKLEDSAVYLCASSLVLQGGTDTQYFGPGTRLTVL.

This clone was seen only once. V and J are TRBV6-5 and TRBJ1-1; D remains ambiguous. The CDR3 consists of 12 residues. Trimming removed 5 bases from V and 4 bases from J, with 8 bases in between. Germline V gene lookup returns CDR1 MNHEY and CDR2 SVGAGI. In DNA form, the CDR3 reads TGTGCCAGCAGTAAAAGAGGCACTGAAGCTTTCTTT. Translated: CASSKRGTEAFF.

The J gene is TRBJ1-5, the V gene TRBV2; D call uncertain. Germline V lookup: CDR1 SNHLY, CDR2 FYNNEI. The CDR3 extends over 13 amino acids. V was clipped by 2 bases and J by 5 bases, with 7 bases between them. The CDR3 nucleotides read TGTGCCAGCAGTGAATGGAGAGATCAGCCCCAGCATTTT. Translated: CASSEWRDQPQHF.

This chain links TRBV4-2 with TRBJ1-2; D gene unclear. V was cut by 4 bases and J by 4 bases, with 13 bases left in between. The V gene's germline CDR1 is LGHNA and CDR2 YNFKEQ. CDR3 length equals 14 residues. The DNA of the CDR3 is TGTGCCAGCAGCCGACCCGACCCGGGCTATGGCTACACCTTC. Translating gives CASSRPDPGYGYTF.

V usage is TRBV18 and J usage is TRBJ1-4; 10 nucleotides align to TRBD1. After removal of 4 bases from V and 6 bases from J, the junction contained 5 bases not matched to a gene. Germline CDR1 reads KGHSH; CDR2 reads LQKENI. This CDR3 has 15 residues. The DNA of the CDR3 is TGTGCCAGCTCACGAGGACAGGGGGTGGATGAAAAACTGTTTTTT. Amino acids: CASSRGQGVDEKLFF. The variable domain in full, with the rest retrieved from reference TRBV18 and TRBJ1-4, is NAGVMQNPRHLVRRRGQEARLRCSPMKGHSHVYWYRQLPEEGLKFMVYLQKENIIDESGMPKERFSAEFPKEGPSILRIQQVVRGDSAAYFCASSRGQGVDEKLFFGSGTQLSVL.

Only one count was recorded for this clone. The chain uses TRBV11-2 and TRBJ2-7, with 13 bases aligning to TRBD2. Per the germline V gene, CDR1 is SGHAT and CDR2 is FQNNGV. V lost 6 bases to trimming and J lost 4 bases; unmatched junction nucleotides: 6. The CDR3 runs 15 residues. CDR3 DNA: TGTGCCAGCAGACTAGCGGGGGGGAGAGTATACGAGCAGTACTTC. Amino acids: CASRLAGGRVYEQYF.

This chain joins TRBV3-1 (or the pseudogene TRBV3-2) and TRBJ1-2; 8 positions agree with TRBD1. The CDR3 extends over 13 amino acids. Trimming removed 5 bases from V and 5 bases from J; junction bases left unmatched: 4. CDR1 is LGHDT, CDR2 YNNKEL, per germline (reference sequence). DNA for the CDR3: TGTGCCAGCAGCTTGGGACAGGCATATGGCTACACCTTC. It translates to CASSLGQAYGYTF.

The chain employs TRBV19 and TRBJ1-1; 10 bases match TRBD1. The trim removed 4 bases at V and 5 bases at J, leaving 4 bases unmatched. CDR1 LNHDA and CDR2 SQIVND come from the germline V gene (reference sequence). This CDR3 region has 14 residues. The CDR3 DNA follows: TGTGCCAGTAGTAGCGACAGGGGGCAGACTGAAGCTTTCTTT. This sequence encodes CASSSDRGQTEAFF.